One and the same sample provided the 31 T cell receptor beta chains below, sequenced in a study of shared T cell receptors in the human thymus (dated by TCRdb to the early 2020s). The protocol used for the library was the immunoSEQ multiplex PCR assay. TCRdb took over this immuneACCESS table, retaining in-frame rearrangements with V and J assigned. Such tables are incomplete; in checked studies, under half of the missing clones stem from an unresolved V gene, and the remainder is unexplained. The sample table holds 650,000 to 950,000 clones, of which approximately 85% were seen once. The ten largest clonotypes hold around 0.0094% of the sample. This sample was shared with a second study, whose subject was human thymus T cells.

Specimen: thymocytes. Every receptor here comes from a girl less than two years old with a congenital heart defect. Donor details come from another sample of the same person, matched by shared clones.

The V call is TRBV13, the J call TRBJ1-2; a weak D match, TRBD1 (6 bases). Trimming pared 1 base from V and 4 bases from J, leaving 31 bases between. CDR1 PRHDT and CDR2 FYEKMQ come from the germline V gene (reference sequence). The CDR3 contains 21 residues. The CDR3 sequence is CASSLVYGIVGAKHVGYGYTF. For the CDR3, the DNA is TGTGCCAGCAGCTTAGTTTATGGGATCGTGGGGGCGAAGCATGTTGGCTATGGCTACACCTTC. Full variable domain (remainder filled in from reference TRBV13 and TRBJ1-2): AAGVIQSPRHLIKEKRETATLKCYPIPRHDTVYWYQQGPGQDPQFLISFYEKMQSDKGSIPDRFSAQQFSDYHSELNMSSLELGDSALYFCASSLVYGIVGAKHVGYGYTFGSGTRLTVV.

This rearrangement joins TRBV27 to TRBJ2-2, with 9 bases that match TRBD1. Germline trimming cut 3 bases from V and 5 bases from J; bases unmatched to any gene: 13. Germline V CDR1 and CDR2: MNHEY, SMNVEV (reference sequence). CDR3 length equals 18 residues. The DNA for the CDR3 is TGTGCCAGCAGTTTCCGGGACAGGGACGCTGGGGGGACCGGGGAGCTGTTTTTT. Translated: CASSFRDRDAGGTGELFF.

This clone was seen only once. The chain links TRBV28 to TRBJ1-4; 8 bases fit TRBD1. The CDR3 has 14 residues. Germline lookup yields CDR1 MDHEN and CDR2 SYDVKM. V gave up 6 bases and J gave up 6 bases; unmatched junction bases: 6. The CDR3 spells CASSRQGTDEKLFF. In DNA, the CDR3 is TGTGCCAGCAGCCGACAGGGGACAGATGAAAAACTGTTTTTT.

This chain joins TRBV19 and TRBJ1-6; 9 bases agree with TRBD1. V lost 2 bases and J lost 2; bases outside the gene matches: 10. This CDR3 is built from 19 residues. Germline V CDR1 and CDR2: LNHDA, SQIVND (reference sequence). CDR3 DNA: TGTGCCAGTAGTATAAGATTGGGACAGGGAGAACCCTATAATTCACCCCTCCACTTT. Protein sequence: CASSIRLGQGEPYNSPLHF.

Comment on this clone: Additional DNA sequences in this sample encode the identical CDR3. The J gene is TRBJ2-1, the V gene TRBV9; TRBD1 might be the D (5 bases). This CDR3 spans 15 amino acids. Trimming removed 0 bases from V and 3 bases from J, with 10 bases in between. Germline CDR1 is SGDLS and CDR2 is YYNGEE. CDR3 protein: CASSVGAGRYNEQFF. CDR3 nucleotides: TGTGCCAGCAGCGTAGGGGCAGGGCGCTACAATGAGCAGTTCTTC. Combining the CDR3 with reference TRBV9 and TRBJ2-1 gives the whole variable domain DSGVTQTPKHLITATGQRVTLRCSPRSGDLSVYWYQQSLDQGLQFLIQYYNGEERAKGNILERFSAQQFPDLHSELNLSSLELGDSALYFCASSVGAGRYNEQFFGPGTRLTVL.

This rearrangement joins TRBV6-1 to TRBJ2-7; 10 bases match TRBD1. V lost 3 bases to trimming and J lost 0 bases; unmatched junction nucleotides: 2. The germline V gene encodes CDR1 MNHNS and CDR2 SASEGT. The CDR3 is 15 amino acids. The CDR3, as DNA: TGTGCCAGCAGTGAGGACAGGGGGACCTCCTACGAGCAGTACTTC. Its protein is CASSEDRGTSYEQYF.

This chain joins TRBV6-4 and TRBJ2-1, with a tentative D call TRBD2 (5 bases). Trimming cost V 2 bases and J 0 bases, with 11 bases left between them. The CDR3 runs 16 residues. Germline assignment: CDR1 MRHNA and CDR2 SNTAGT. The CDR3 nucleotides read TGTGCCAGCAGTGACAAAACGGGGAGCTCCTACAATGAGCAGTTCTTC. The encoded protein is CASSDKTGSSYNEQFF.

The rearrangement uses TRBV11-2 and TRBJ1-2; the D gene is possibly TRBD1 (5 bases). This CDR3 is built from 13 residues. The germline V gene encodes CDR1 SGHAT and CDR2 FQNNGV. Trimming removed 4 bases from V and 7 bases from J, with 13 bases in between. The DNA for the CDR3 is TGTGCCAGCAGCTCCCTCGGGGGAACTGGCTACACCTTC. Translating gives CASSSLGGTGYTF. The full variable domain, its missing parts supplied by reference TRBV11-2 and TRBJ1-2, is EAGVAQSPRYKIIEKRQSVAFWCNPISGHATLYWYQQILGQGPKLLIQFQNNGVVDDSQLPKDRFSAERLKGVDSTLKIQPAKLEDSAVYLCASSSLGGTGYTFGSGTRLTVV.

This chain uses TRBV18 with TRBJ1-3; maybe TRBD1 (6 bases). The CDR3 is 16 amino acids. Per germline, CDR1 KGHSH and CDR2 LQKENI. V was shortened by 4 bases and J by 2 bases, with 15 bases between the two germline ends. The CDR3 sequence is CASSHRSQGPGNTIYF. Here the CDR3 DNA reads TGTGCCAGCTCACACCGATCACAGGGTCCTGGAAACACCATATATTTT.

The CDR3 coding sequence is TGCGCCAGCAGCTTATACCCGATCCAAAGACAGGGCAACACCGGGGAGCTGTTTTTT. This gives the protein CASSLYPIQRQGNTGELFF. This chain links TRBV5-1 with TRBJ2-2; 7 bases agree with TRBD1. The CDR3 spans 19 residues. V lost 2 bases to trimming and J lost 2 bases; unmatched junction nucleotides: 15. Germline CDR1 reads SGHRS; CDR2 reads YFSETQ.

The genes are TRBV30 and TRBJ1-2; tentative D call: TRBD1 (5 bases). The length of the CDR3 is 20 residues. Germline V CDR1 and CDR2: GTSNPN, SVGIG (reference sequence). Trimming cost V 0 bases and J 0 bases, with 26 bases left between them. The CDR3 spells CAWSVGVPLQWKRANYGYTF. CDR3 DNA: TGTGCCTGGAGTGTAGGGGTGCCCCTACAATGGAAAAGAGCTAACTATGGCTACACCTTC.

CDR3 sequence: CASSLVRYNEKLFF. For the CDR3, the DNA is TGTGCCAGCAGCTTAGTTAGATATAATGAAAAACTGTTTTTT. The chain couples TRBV7-2 to TRBJ1-4; unclear D gene. V lost 1 base and J 4 bases, leaving 7 bases between the germline ends. Germline assignment: CDR1 SGHTA and CDR2 FQGNSA. The CDR3 is 14 amino acids.

The rearrangement links TRBV27 to TRBJ1-2; 8 bases align to TRBD1. The V and J ends lost 6 bases and 2 bases, in that order; junction bases with no gene match: 8. This CDR3 has 15 amino acids. Germline assignment: CDR1 MNHEY and CDR2 SMNVEV (reference sequence). DNA of the CDR3: TGTGCCAGCAGATTTACGGACAGGGAAAACTATGGCTACACCTTC. Translation gives CASRFTDRENYGYTF.

The rearrangement joins TRBV14 to TRBJ2-4, with TRBD1 identical over 7 bases. The CDR3 is 15 residues long. Germline loops: CDR1 SGHDN, CDR2 FVKESK. V dropped 0 bases and J dropped 9; count of bases not matched to a gene: 8. The CDR3 loop is CASSQDLTGWGIQYF. CDR3 nucleotides: TGTGCCAGCAGCCAAGATTTGACAGGGTGGGGCATTCAGTACTTC.

A note on this clone: The missing conserved phenylalanine or tryptophan at the end of this CDR3 makes a read error likely. This chain uses TRBV27 with TRBJ1-1; TRBD1 matches 8 bases. With 3 bases clipped from V and 1 base from J, the junction kept 10 bases outside the gene matches. The CDR3 runs 17 residues. The germline CDR1 and CDR2 sequences are MNHEY and SMNVEV (reference sequence). The CDR3 coding sequence is TGTGCCAGCAGTTTCGGGACAGGATTCAATCCGAACACTGAAGCTTTCCTT. Its translation: CASSFGTGFNPNTEAFL.

The gene calls are TRBV9 and TRBJ2-1; 16 bases agree with TRBD2. The CDR3 covers 16 residues. The V and J ends lost 3 bases and 9 bases, in that order; junction bases with no gene match: 6. CDR1 is SGDLS, CDR2 YYNGEE, per germline. DNA of the CDR3: TGTGCCAGCAGCGCCGGGACTAGCGGGGGGGCCGGTGAGCAGTTCTTC. It specifies CASSAGTSGGAGEQFF.

The chain uses TRBV15 and TRBJ2-1; D possibly corresponds to TRBD1 (7 bases). This CDR3 spans 23 amino acids. Germline CDR1 is LNHNV and CDR2 is YYDKDF (reference sequence). V gave up 3 bases and J gave up 0 bases, with 33 bases separating them. CDR3 in DNA: TGTGCCACCAGCAGGCGGGGAAGGGGGCGACGGGGCTATCCTTTTTGCTCCTACAATGAGCAGTTCTTC. Translation gives CATSRRGRGRRGYPFCSYNEQFF.

V usage is TRBV18 and J usage is TRBJ2-5; D is possibly TRBD2 (7 bases). TRBJ2-7 matches the DNA end more closely, so the J call is doubtful. This CDR3 region has 18 residues. From germline, CDR1 is KGHSH and CDR2 LQKENI. The CDR3: CASSPPVTEGGIPYEQYF. The CDR3 DNA reads as TGTGCCAGCTCACCACCGGTAACTGAGGGGGGGATCCCCTACGAGCAGTACTTC.

This chain uses TRBV27 with TRBJ2-3; 7 nucleotides align to TRBD1. Losses at the gene ends were 2 bases for V and 3 bases for J; bases not matched to a gene: 17. Germline CDR1 MNHEY, CDR2 SMNVEV (reference sequence). This CDR3 contains 19 residues. The CDR3 DNA is TGTGCCAGCAGTTTAAGTAATGTCATTCGACAGGGTTCTACAGATACGCAGTATTTT. Its translation: CASSLSNVIRQGSTDTQYF.

The V gene is TRBV14, the J gene TRBJ1-2, with D hard to call. Looked up from germline, CDR1 is SGHDN and CDR2 is FVKESK. This CDR3 is 12 amino acids long. V was clipped by 0 bases and J by 8 bases, with 7 bases between them. The CDR3, as DNA: TGTGCCAGCAGCCAAGATGACAAGGGCTACACCTTC. This sequence encodes CASSQDDKGYTF.

J is TRBJ2-5 and V is TRBV9; D gene unclear. Trimming stripped 3 bases from V and 1 base from J, with 4 bases between. The CDR3 is made up of 12 amino acids. Germline V gene data show CDR1 as SGDLS and CDR2 as YYNGEE. The CDR3 sequence: CASSGPQETQYF. CDR3 nucleotides: TGTGCCAGCAGCGGGCCCCAAGAGACCCAGTACTTC.

The genes are TRBV5-6 and TRBJ1-1; D may be TRBD1 (5 bases). Per the germline V gene, CDR1 is SGHDT and CDR2 is YYEEEE. The CDR3 extends over 18 amino acids. V gave up 0 bases and J gave up 3 bases, with 21 bases separating them. This CDR3 reads CASSLGRRVASGDTEAFF. For the CDR3, the DNA is TGTGCCAGCAGCTTGGGTCGGCGGGTGGCCTCGGGGGACACTGAAGCTTTCTTT.

This chain links TRBV28 with TRBJ1-1, with TRBD1 matching 7 bases. The germline gives CDR1 MDHEN, CDR2 SYDVKM. V lost 5 bases to trimming and J lost 7 bases; unmatched junction nucleotides: 10. The CDR3 covers 14 residues. In DNA, the CDR3 is TGTGCCAGCAGTCCAATCCCAAACAGGGGTGAAGCTTTCTTT. Protein sequence: CASSPIPNRGEAFF.

J is TRBJ2-1 and V is TRBV5-1; D might be TRBD1 (6 bases). The CDR3 spans 15 residues. V was cut by 1 base and J by 6 bases, with 14 bases left in between. Germline CDR1 and CDR2: SGHRS and YFSETQ. This chain's CDR3 is CASSLTGTRTNEQFF. In nucleotides, the CDR3 is TGCGCCAGCAGCTTGACAGGGACAAGGACCAATGAGCAGTTCTTC.

The chain carries TRBV13 and TRBJ2-5; TRBD2 is a possible D gene (6 bases). The CDR3 spans 14 residues. Between the trimmed V and J ends, which lost 4 bases and 3 bases, there was a span of 12 bases. The germline CDR1 and CDR2 sequences are PRHDT and FYEKMQ (reference sequence). Written as DNA, the CDR3 is TGTGCCAGCAGCTCCAGACTAGTCAAAGAGACCCAGTACTTC. Its translation is CASSSRLVKETQYF.

V gene TRBV9 combines with J gene TRBJ2-5; the match to TRBD2 covers 11 bases. This CDR3 comprises 18 residues. V was clipped by 3 bases and J by 0 bases; unmatched bases: 10. CDR1 SGDLS and CDR2 YYNGEE come from the germline V gene. The CDR3 sequence: CASSALAGGPQHQETQYF. The CDR3 bases are TGTGCCAGCAGCGCCCTAGCGGGGGGCCCGCAGCACCAAGAGACCCAGTACTTC. Full variable domain (missing parts from reference TRBV9 and TRBJ2-5): DSGVTQTPKHLITATGQRVTLRCSPRSGDLSVYWYQQSLDQGLQFLIQYYNGEERAKGNILERFSAQQFPDLHSELNLSSLELGDSALYFCASSALAGGPQHQETQYFGPGTRLLVL.

CDR3 amino acids: CASSWTGGDTEAFF. For the CDR3, the DNA is TGTGCCAGCAGTTGGACAGGCGGGGACACTGAAGCTTTCTTT. V usage is TRBV28 and J usage is TRBJ1-1; 7 positions agree with TRBD1. Germline assignment: CDR1 MDHEN and CDR2 SYDVKM. CDR3 length: 14 residues. V lost 4 bases to trimming and J lost 3 bases; unmatched junction nucleotides: 5.

The V call is TRBV28, the J call TRBJ2-5; 10 bases align to TRBD2. There are 16 residues in the CDR3. The V and J ends lost 3 bases and 5 bases, in that order; junction bases with no gene match: 9. Germline-derived CDR1 and CDR2 are MDHEN and SYDVKM. The CDR3 DNA sequence: TGTGCCAGCAGTTTCGTCCAGCGGGGGGGCCGGGAGACCCAGTACTTC. Translated: CASSFVQRGGRETQYF. The whole variable domain, filled in from reference TRBV28 and TRBJ2-5, reads DVKVTQSSRYLVKRTGEKVFLECVQDMDHENMFWYRQDPGLGLRLIYFSYDVKMKEKGDIPEGYSVSREKKERFSLILESASTNQTSMYLCASSFVQRGGRETQYFGPGTRLLVL.

About this clone itself: The junction differs from germline at one of its ends, possibly a read error. The chain has TRBV11-2 and TRBJ1-6, with D possibly being TRBD1 (5 bases). Germline CDR1 SGHAT, CDR2 FQNNGV. CDR3 size: 12 residues. Here the CDR3 reads CASSLEGLTLQF. CDR3 DNA sequence: TGTGCCAGCAGCTTAGAGGGGCTCACCCTCCAATTT.

The table lists this clone with a count of one. The J gene is TRBJ2-1, the V gene TRBV10-2; TRBD1 agrees at 7 bases. Trimming at V came to 7 bases and at J to 0 bases, leaving 6 bases not matched to a gene. CDR3 length: 15 residues. CDR1 WSHSY and CDR2 SAAADI come from the germline V gene. The CDR3 reads CASKGAQSSYNEQFF. DNA for the CDR3: TGCGCCAGCAAGGGGGCCCAAAGCTCCTACAATGAGCAGTTCTTC.

This chain uses TRBV9 with TRBJ1-2, with D possibly matching TRBD1 (6 bases). V was clipped by 4 bases and J by 6 bases, with 16 bases between them. The CDR3 loop spans 14 amino acids. Germline V lookup: CDR1 SGDLS, CDR2 YYNGEE. As DNA, the CDR3 is TGTGCCAGCAGCCCCAGAGGGGGAAGGGATGGCTACACCTTC. This gives the protein CASSPRGGRDGYTF.